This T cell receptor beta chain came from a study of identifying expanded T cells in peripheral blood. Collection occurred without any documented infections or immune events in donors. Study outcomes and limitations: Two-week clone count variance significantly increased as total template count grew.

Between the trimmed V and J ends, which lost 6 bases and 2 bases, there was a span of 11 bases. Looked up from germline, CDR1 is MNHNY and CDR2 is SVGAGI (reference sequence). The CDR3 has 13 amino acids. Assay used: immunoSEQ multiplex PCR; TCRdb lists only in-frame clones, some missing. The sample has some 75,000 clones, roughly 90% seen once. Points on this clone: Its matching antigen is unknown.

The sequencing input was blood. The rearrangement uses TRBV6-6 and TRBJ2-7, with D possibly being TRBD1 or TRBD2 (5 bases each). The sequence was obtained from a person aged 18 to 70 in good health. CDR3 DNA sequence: TGTGCCAGCAGAAGGGACCGACCCTACGAGCAGTACTTC. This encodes CASRRDRPYEQYF.